A selection of T cell receptor beta chains follows, all from one sample in a study of T cells in Graves' hyperthyroidism and ophthalmopathy. TCRdb passed the multiplex PCR reads through MiXCR, listing each CDR3 protein once. The table lists 600,000 to 750,000 distinct CDR3 sequences, 17% of them singletons. Sequenced sample: blood. The source is a middle-aged man with Graves' hyperthyroidism. The conserved cysteine and the conserved F or W are not part of the CDR3 here. Fields, in order: V gene, D gene, J gene, CDR3 protein. The D gene is left open where the match is weak.

TRBV3-1	-	TRBJ2-1	ANSQAIRDPYYNEQF
TRBV6-1	TRBD2	TRBJ2-1	ASSEGTSGTNEQF
TRBV28	TRBD1	TRBJ1-5	ASRQGSGQIAQH
TRBV11-2	-	TRBJ1-3	ASSLGVSSGNTIY
TRBV15	TRBD2	TRBJ2-5	ATSWGLAAETQY
TRBV30	-	TRBJ2-1	AWSPGLSHNEQF
TRBV28	-	TRBJ2-3	ASSIPPTADTQY
TRBV2	-	TRBJ1-1	ASNVPLGTEAF
TRBV7-2	TRBD2	TRBJ2-7	ASSPGLAVSSYEQY
TRBV2	-	TRBJ1-2	ASSEVRGNGYT
TRBV27	-	TRBJ1-1	ASSRGRANTEAF
TRBV12-3/TRBV12-4	-	TRBJ2-2	ASSLEKGWVNTGELF
TRBV6-1	TRBD1	-	ASSPPPGTGEQY
TRBV2	-	TRBJ2-3	ASRPFPSTDTQY
TRBV6-9	-	TRBJ2-4	TSSLDGTLSKNIQY
TRBV9	TRBD1	TRBJ1-4	ASSVGDRGINEKLF
TRBV2	TRBD1	TRBJ2-1	ASSDPGQGYNEQF
TRBV29-1	-	TRBJ2-1	SVVKNNEQF
TRBV4-1	TRBD2	TRBJ2-5	ASSQVGTNQETQY
TRBV6-2/TRBV6-3	-	TRBJ1-5	ASSRGDGDNRPQH
TRBV4-3	-	TRBJ2-6	ASSKTLYSGANVLT
TRBV18	-	TRBJ2-7	ASSPTGGFYEQY
TRBV20-1	-	TRBJ2-6	SARRRYYSSGANVLT
TRBV28	TRBD2	TRBJ2-1	ASSLLAASGGGEQF
TRBV19	TRBD1	TRBJ1-5	ASITGGLGQPQH
TRBV20-1	-	TRBJ2-7	SARQAASYEQY
TRBV29-1	TRBD2	TRBJ2-3	SVVSGSGGTQY
TRBV28	-	TRBJ1-2	ASSPTQREKGFDGYT
TRBV7-9	-	TRBJ2-3	ASSLGVGPYDTQY
TRBV6-1	-	TRBJ1-6	ASSEAHYLGANSPLH
TRBV7-9	TRBD1	TRBJ1-4	ASRQGQAVEKLF
TRBV10-3	TRBD1	TRBJ2-7	AISQGAQEQY
TRBV6-1	-	TRBJ2-3	ASAWQDTDTQY
TRBV29-1	-	TRBJ2-1	SVEGTYNEQF
TRBV7-8	TRBD2	TRBJ2-1	ASSFRTSGIYEQF
TRBV12-3/TRBV12-4	-	TRBJ2-2	ASSLRRGSGELF
TRBV27	-	TRBJ2-1	ASSWAGTYNEQF
TRBV19	-	TRBJ2-2	ASHREANTGELF
TRBV10-3	-	TRBJ2-3	AISEGGGMGTDTQY
TRBV24-1	-	TRBJ1-4	ATSDSGVTNEKLF
TRBV5-4	TRBD1	TRBJ2-1	ASSFPGQGENEQF
TRBV7-2	-	TRBJ2-5	ASSLVRGRETQY
TRBV27	TRBD1	TRBJ2-3	ASSSGRDRGDTQY
TRBV2	-	TRBJ2-5	ATSWGGRETQY
TRBV25-1	TRBD2	TRBJ2-7	ASRDPAGSVYEQY
TRBV20-1	-	TRBJ1-5	SAVGIGGQPQH
TRBV7-2	-	TRBJ1-6	ASSLISGARSPLH